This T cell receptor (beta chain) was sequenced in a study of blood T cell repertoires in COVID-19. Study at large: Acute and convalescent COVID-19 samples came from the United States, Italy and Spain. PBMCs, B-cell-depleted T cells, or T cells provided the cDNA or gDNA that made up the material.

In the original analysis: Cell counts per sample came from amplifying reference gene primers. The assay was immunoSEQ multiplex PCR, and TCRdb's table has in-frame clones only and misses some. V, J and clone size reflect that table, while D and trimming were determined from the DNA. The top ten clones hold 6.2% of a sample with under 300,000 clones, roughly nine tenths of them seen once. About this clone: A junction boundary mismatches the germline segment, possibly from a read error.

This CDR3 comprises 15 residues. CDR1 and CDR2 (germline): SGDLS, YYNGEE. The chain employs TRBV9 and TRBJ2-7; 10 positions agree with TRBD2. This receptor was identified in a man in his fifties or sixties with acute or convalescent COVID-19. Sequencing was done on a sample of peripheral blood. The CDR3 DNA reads TGTGCCAGCAGCGTCAGCGGGAGGGCTTCCTCCGAGCAGTACTTC. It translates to CASSVSGRASSEQYF.